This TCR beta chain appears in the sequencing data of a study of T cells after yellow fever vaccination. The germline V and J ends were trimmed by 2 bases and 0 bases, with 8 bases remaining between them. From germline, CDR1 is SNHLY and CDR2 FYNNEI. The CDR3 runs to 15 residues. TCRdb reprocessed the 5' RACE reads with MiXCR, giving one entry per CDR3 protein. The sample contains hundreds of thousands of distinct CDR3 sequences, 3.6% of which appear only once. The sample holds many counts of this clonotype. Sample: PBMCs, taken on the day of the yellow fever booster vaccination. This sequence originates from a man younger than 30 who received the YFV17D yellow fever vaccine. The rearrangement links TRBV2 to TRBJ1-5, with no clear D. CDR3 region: CASSEWANSNQPQHF. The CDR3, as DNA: TGTGCCAGCAGTGAATGGGCAAATAGCAATCAGCCCCAGCATTTT. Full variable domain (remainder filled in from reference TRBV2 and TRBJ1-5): EPEVTQTPSHQVTQMGQEVILRCVPISNHLYFYWYRQILGQKVEFLVSFYNNEISEKSEIFDDQFSVERPDGSNFTLKIRSTKLEDSAMYFCASSEWANSNQPQHFGDGTRLSIL.